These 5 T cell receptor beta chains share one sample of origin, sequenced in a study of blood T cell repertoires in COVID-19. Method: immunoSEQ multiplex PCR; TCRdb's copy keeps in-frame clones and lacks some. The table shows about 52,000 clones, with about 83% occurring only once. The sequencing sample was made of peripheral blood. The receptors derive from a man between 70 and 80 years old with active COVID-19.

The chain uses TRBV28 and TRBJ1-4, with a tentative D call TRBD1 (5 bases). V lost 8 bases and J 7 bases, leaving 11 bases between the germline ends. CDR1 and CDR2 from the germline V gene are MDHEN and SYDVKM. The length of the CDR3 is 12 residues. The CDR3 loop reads CASGRVGEKLFF. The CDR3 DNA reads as TGTGCCAGCGGCAGGGTTGGTGAAAAACTGTTTTTT.

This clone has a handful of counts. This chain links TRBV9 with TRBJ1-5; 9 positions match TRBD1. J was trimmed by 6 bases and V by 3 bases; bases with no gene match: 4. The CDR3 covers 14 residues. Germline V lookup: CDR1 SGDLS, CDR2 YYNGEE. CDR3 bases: TGTGCCAGCAGCGACGGGACAGGGAGTCAGCCCCAGCATTTT. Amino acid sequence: CASSDGTGSQPQHF.

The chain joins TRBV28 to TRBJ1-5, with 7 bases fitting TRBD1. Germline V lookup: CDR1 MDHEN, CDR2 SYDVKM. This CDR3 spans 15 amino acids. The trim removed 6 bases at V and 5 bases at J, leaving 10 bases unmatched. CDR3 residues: CASSSDRAVDQPQHF. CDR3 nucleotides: TGTGCCAGCAGCTCCGACAGGGCAGTGGATCAGCCCCAGCATTTT.

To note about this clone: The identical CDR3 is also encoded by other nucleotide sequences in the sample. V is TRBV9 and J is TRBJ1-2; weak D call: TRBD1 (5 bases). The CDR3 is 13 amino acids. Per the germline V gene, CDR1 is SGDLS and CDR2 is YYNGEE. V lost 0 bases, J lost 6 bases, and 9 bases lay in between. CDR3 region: CASSVVAGDGYTF. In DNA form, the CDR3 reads TGTGCCAGCAGCGTAGTAGCGGGGGATGGCTACACCTTC. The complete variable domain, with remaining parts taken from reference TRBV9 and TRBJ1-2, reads DSGVTQTPKHLITATGQRVTLRCSPRSGDLSVYWYQQSLDQGLQFLIQYYNGEERAKGNILERFSAQQFPDLHSELNLSSLELGDSALYFCASSVVAGDGYTFGSGTRLTVV.

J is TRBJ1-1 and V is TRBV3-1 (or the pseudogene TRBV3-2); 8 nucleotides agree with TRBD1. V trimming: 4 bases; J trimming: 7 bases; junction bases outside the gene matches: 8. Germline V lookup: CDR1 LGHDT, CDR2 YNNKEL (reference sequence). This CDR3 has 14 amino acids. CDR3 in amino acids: CASSRTPDRGEAFF. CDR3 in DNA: TGTGCCAGCAGCCGTACCCCCGACAGGGGTGAAGCTTTCTTT.